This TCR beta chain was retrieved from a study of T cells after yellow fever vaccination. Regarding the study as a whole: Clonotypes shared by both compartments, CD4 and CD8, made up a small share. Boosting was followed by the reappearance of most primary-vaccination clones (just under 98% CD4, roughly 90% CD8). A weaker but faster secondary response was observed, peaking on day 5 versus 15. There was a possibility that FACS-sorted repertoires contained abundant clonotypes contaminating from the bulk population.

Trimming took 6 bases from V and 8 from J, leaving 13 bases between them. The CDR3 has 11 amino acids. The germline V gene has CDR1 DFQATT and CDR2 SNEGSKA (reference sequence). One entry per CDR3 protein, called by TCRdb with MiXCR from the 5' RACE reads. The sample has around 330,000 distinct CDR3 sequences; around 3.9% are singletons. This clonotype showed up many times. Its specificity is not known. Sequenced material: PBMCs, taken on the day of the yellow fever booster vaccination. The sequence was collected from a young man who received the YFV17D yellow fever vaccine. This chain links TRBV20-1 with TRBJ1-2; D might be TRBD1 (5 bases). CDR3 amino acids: CSASRVDGYTF. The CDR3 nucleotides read TGCAGTGCGAGCAGGGTTGACGGCTACACCTTC.